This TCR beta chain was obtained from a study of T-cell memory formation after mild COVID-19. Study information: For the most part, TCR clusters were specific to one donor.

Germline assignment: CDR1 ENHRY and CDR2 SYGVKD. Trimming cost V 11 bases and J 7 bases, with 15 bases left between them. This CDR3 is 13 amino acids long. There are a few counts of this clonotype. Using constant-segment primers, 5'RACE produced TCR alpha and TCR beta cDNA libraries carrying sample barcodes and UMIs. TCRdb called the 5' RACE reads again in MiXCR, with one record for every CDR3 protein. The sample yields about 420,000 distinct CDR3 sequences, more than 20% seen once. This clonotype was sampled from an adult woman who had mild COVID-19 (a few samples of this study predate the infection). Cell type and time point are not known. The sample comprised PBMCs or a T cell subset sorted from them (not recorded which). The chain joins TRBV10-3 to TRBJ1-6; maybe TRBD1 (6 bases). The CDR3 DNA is TGTGCCGTTCGGGGGCCGGGCAATTCACCCCTCCACTTT. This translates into CAVRGPGNSPLHF.